Given below is one TCR beta chain in context. The record originates from a study of blood T cell repertoires in COVID-19. Germline CDR1 DFQATT, CDR2 SNEGSKA (reference sequence). The CDR3 totals 10 residues. Trimming shortened V by 3 bases and J by 7 bases, and 6 bases separated the two germline ends. Using immunoSEQ multiplex PCR, the repertoire was profiled, and TCRdb retains in-frame clones only, with some absent. Altogether over 150,000 clones are present, around 90% being singletons, with the ten largest covering around 4%. The sequenced sample was peripheral blood. The rearrangement uses TRBV20-1 and TRBJ1-1; no firm D call. The source of this sequence is a woman in her sixties or seventies who had recovered from COVID-19. The CDR3 bases are TGCAGTGCTAGTCCGCGTGAAGCTTTCTTT. The encoded protein is CSASPREAFF.